The source of this T cell receptor beta chain is a study of blood T cell repertoires in COVID-19. Background on the study: Donors in the United States, Italy and Spain gave samples during acute or convalescent COVID-19. The analysed material was cDNA or gDNA that came from T cells, B-cell-depleted T cells, or PBMCs.

The CDR3 covers 17 residues. Profiled with immunoSEQ multiplex PCR; TCRdb holds only in-frame clones, not every one. The sample has under 200,000 clones, over 80% seen once. The sequence was collected from a woman older than 75 with active or convalescent COVID-19. The J gene is TRBJ1-6, the V gene TRBV12-2; whether TRBD1, the table's D call, matches the DNA was not checked. TRBV12-2 is recorded as a pseudogene. The sequencing input was peripheral blood. DNA of the CDR3: TGTGCAAGTCTCTTCTACTCCCTGGGACAGGGGAATTCACCCCTCCACTTT. Translation: CASLFYSLGQGNSPLHF.